Listed below are T cell receptor beta chains from one sample, sequenced in a study of OX40 agonist ivuxolimab in advanced cancers. The repertoire was sequenced with immunoSEQ multiplex PCR; TCRdb's copy has only in-frame clones and lacks some. The sample holds more than 25,000 clones, roughly 86% seen once. This specimen consisted of CD4+ or CD8+ T cells sorted from blood, obtained in a trial of the OX40 agonist ivuxolimab. These receptors were collected from an adult with an advanced solid tumor such as melanoma, head and neck, liver or kidney cancer. Both conserved end residues are part of each CDR3. The order of the fields is J gene, V gene, D gene, clone size, CDR3 protein, CDR3 DNA. The D gene is left open where the match is weak. Not every row has a clone size; where given, it reads once, few, many or a size class.

j_call: TRBJ2-1
v_call: TRBV11-2
d_call: TRBD2
clone_size: once
cdr3_aa: CASSLDPGRAINEQFF
cdr3_nt: TGTGCCAGCAGCTTAGATCCCGGGAGGGCTATCAATGAGCAGTTCTTC

j_call: TRBJ1-1
v_call: TRBV6-1
d_call: -
clone_size: -
cdr3_aa: CASSVWPNTEAFF
cdr3_nt: TGTGCCAGCAGTGTGTGGCCGAACACTGAAGCTTTCTTT

j_call: TRBJ1-1
v_call: TRBV7-9
d_call: -
clone_size: -
cdr3_aa: CASSLEGGLFMNTEAFF
cdr3_nt: TGTGCCAGCAGCTTAGAGGGGGGGCTTTTTATGAACACTGAAGCTTTCTTT

j_call: TRBJ2-1
v_call: TRBV6-1
d_call: TRBD2
clone_size: -
cdr3_aa: CASSELAGGYNEQFF
cdr3_nt: TGTGCCAGCAGTGAACTAGCGGGAGGGTACAATGAGCAGTTCTTC

j_call: TRBJ2-5
v_call: TRBV13
d_call: TRBD2
clone_size: -
cdr3_aa: CASSLGGLAGVVKTQYF
cdr3_nt: TGTGCCAGCAGCTTAGGAGGACTAGCGGGAGTTGTAAAGACCCAGTACTTC

j_call: TRBJ1-4
v_call: TRBV5-6
d_call: -
clone_size: few
cdr3_aa: CASSPRTMPDGKLFF
cdr3_nt: TGTGCCAGCAGCCCAAGGACCATGCCGGATGGAAAACTGTTTTTT

j_call: TRBJ1-1
v_call: TRBV27
d_call: TRBD1
clone_size: few
cdr3_aa: CASRWTGENTEAFF
cdr3_nt: TGTGCCAGCAGATGGACAGGAGAGAACACTGAAGCTTTCTTT

j_call: TRBJ2-7
v_call: TRBV4-1
d_call: -
clone_size: -
cdr3_aa: CASSVAASSYEQYF
cdr3_nt: TGCGCCAGCAGCGTAGCGGCGAGCTCCTACGAGCAGTACTTC

j_call: TRBJ2-7
v_call: TRBV6-1
d_call: TRBD1
clone_size: -
cdr3_aa: CASSGSPDRVWGYEQYF
cdr3_nt: TGTGCCAGCAGTGGAAGCCCGGACAGGGTCTGGGGGTACGAGCAGTACTTC

j_call: TRBJ2-3
v_call: TRBV5-1
d_call: TRBD2
clone_size: -
cdr3_aa: CASSLEGLAGGVTDTQYF
cdr3_nt: TGCGCCAGCAGCTTGGAGGGACTAGCGGGAGGTGTGACAGATACGCAGTATTTT